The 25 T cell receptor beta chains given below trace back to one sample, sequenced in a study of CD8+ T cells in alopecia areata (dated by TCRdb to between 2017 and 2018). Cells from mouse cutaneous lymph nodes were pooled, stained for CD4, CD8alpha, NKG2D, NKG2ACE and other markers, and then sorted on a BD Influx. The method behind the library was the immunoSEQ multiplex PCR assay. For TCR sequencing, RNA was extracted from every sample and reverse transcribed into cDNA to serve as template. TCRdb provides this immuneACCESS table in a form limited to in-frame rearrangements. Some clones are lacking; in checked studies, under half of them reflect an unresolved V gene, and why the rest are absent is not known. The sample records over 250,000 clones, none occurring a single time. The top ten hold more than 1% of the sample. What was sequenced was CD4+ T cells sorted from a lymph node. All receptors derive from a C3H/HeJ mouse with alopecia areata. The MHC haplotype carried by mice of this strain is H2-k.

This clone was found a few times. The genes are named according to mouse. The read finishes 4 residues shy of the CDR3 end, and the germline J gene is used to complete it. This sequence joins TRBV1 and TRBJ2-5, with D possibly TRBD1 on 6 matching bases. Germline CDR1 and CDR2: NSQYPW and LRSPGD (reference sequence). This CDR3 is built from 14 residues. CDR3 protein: CTCSAQSGEDTQYF. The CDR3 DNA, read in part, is TGCACCTGCAGTGCACAATCAGGGGAGGAC.

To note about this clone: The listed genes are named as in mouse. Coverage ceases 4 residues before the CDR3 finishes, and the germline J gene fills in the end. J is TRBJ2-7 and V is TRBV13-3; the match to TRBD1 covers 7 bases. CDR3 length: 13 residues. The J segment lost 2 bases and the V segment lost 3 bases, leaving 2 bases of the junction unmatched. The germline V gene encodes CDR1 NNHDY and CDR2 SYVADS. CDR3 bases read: TGTGCCAGCAGTGCAGGGACAGCCTAT. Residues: CASSAGTAY. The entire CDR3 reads CASSAGTAYEQYF.

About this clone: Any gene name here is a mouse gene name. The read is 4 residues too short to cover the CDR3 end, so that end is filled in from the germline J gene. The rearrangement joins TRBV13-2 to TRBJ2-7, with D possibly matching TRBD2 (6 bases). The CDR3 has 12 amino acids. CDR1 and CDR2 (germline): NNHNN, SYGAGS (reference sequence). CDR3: CASGDRTDEQYF. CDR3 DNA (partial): TGTGCCAGCGGTGATCGGACTGAT.

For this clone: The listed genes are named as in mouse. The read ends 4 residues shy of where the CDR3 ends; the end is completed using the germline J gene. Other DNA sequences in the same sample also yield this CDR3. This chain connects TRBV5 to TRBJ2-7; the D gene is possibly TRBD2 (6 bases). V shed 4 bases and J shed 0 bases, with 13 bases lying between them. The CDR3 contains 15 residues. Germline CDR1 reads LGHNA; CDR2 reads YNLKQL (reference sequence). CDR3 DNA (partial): TGTGCCAGCAGCCCCTCGACTGGAAGCTCCTAT. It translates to CASSPSTGSSY. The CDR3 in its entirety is CASSPSTGSSYEQYF.

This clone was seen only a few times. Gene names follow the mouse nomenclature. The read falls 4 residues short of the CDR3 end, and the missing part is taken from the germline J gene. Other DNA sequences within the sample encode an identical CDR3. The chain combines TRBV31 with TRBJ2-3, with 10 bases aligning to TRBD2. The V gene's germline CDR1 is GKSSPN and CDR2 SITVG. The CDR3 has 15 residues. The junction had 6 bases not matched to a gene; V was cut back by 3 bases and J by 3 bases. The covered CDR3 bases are TGTGCCTGGAGACGACTGGGGGGTAGGGCAGAA. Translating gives CAWRRLGGRAE. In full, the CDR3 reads CAWRRLGGRAETLYF.

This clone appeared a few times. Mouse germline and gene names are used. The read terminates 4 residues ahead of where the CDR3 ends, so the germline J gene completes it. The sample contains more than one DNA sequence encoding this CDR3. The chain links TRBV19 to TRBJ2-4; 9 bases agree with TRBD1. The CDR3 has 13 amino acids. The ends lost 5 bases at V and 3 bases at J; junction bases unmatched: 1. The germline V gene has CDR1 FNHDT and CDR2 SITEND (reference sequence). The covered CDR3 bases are TGTGCCAGCAGCACAGGGGGCCAAAAC. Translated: CASSTGGQN. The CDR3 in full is CASSTGGQNTLYF.

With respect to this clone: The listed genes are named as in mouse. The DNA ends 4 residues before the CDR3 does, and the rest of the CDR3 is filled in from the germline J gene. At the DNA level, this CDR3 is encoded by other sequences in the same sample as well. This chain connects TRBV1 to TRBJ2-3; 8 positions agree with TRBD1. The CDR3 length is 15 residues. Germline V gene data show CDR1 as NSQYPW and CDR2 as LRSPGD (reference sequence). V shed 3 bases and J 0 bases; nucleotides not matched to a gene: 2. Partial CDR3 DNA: TGCACCTGCAGTGCGGACAGGGTTAGTGCAGAA. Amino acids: CTCSADRVSAE. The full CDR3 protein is CTCSADRVSAETLYF.

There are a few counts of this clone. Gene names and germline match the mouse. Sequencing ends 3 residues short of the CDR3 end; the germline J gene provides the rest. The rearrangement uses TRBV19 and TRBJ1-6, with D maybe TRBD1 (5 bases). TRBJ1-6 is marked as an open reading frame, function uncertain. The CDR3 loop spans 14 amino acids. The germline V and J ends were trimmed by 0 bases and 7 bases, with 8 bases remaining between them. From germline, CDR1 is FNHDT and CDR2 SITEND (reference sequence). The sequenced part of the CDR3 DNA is TGTGCCAGCAGTATAGGGGAGGGGAATTCGCCC. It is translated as CASSIGEGNSP. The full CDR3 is CASSIGEGNSPLYF.

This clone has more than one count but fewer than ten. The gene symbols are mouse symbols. The covered CDR3 bases are TGCACCTGCAGTCCCAGAAATCAAAAC. Translating it yields CTCSPRNQN. The CDR3 in its entirety is CTCSPRNQNTLYF. The rearrangement joins TRBV1 to TRBJ2-4; no definite D call. The read comes to an end 4 residues before the CDR3 does, leaving the germline J gene to fill in the end. V lost 5 bases to trimming and J lost 2 bases, with 8 bases between them. Germline V gene sequence: CDR1 NSQYPW, CDR2 LRSPGD (reference sequence). CDR3 length: 13 residues.

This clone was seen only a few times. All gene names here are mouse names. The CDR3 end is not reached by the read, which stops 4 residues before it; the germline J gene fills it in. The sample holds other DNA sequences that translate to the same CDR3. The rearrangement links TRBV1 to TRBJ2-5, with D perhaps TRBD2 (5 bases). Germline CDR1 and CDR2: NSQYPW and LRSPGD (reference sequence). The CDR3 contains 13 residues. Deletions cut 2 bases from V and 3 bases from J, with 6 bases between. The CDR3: CTCSALGQDTQYF. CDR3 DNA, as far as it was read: TGCACCTGCAGTGCACTGGGACAAGAC.

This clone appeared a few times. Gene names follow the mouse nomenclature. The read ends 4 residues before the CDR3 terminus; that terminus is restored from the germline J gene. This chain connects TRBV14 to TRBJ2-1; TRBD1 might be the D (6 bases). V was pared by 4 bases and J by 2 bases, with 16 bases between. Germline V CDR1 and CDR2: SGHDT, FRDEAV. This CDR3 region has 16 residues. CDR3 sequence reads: CASSPNPDSYYAEQFF. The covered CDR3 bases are TGTGCCAGCAGTCCCAACCCGGACAGTTACTATGCT.

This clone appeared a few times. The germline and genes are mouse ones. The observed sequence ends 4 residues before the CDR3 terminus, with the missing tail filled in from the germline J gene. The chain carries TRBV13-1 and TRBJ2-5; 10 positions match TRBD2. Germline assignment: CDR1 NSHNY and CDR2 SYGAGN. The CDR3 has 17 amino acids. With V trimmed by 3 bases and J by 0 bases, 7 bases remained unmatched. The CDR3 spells CASSALTGGFNQDTQYF. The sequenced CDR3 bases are TGTGCCAGCAGTGCCCTGACTGGGGGGTTTAACCAAGAC.

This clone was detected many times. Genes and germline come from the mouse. The covered CDR3 bases are TGTGCTAGCAGTATTGGACAGGGTAGTGCAGAA. Protein: CASSIGQGSAE. The entire CDR3 protein is CASSIGQGSAETLYF. V usage is TRBV17 and J usage is TRBJ2-3, with 8 bases matching TRBD1. The sequence runs out 4 residues before the end of the CDR3; the remainder is reconstructed from the germline J gene. Trimming took 4 bases from V and 0 from J; bases not matched to a gene: 3. CDR1 is MNHDT and CDR2 is YYDKIL in the germline V gene. The CDR3 consists of 15 residues.

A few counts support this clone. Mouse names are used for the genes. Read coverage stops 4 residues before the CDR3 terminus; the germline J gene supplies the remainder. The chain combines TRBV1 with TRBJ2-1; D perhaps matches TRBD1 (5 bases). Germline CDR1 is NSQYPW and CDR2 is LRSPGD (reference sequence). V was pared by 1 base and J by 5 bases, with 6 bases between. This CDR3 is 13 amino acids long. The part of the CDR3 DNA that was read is TGCACCTGCAGTGCAGTCAGGGATGCT. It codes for CTCSAVRDA. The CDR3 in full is CTCSAVRDAEQFF.

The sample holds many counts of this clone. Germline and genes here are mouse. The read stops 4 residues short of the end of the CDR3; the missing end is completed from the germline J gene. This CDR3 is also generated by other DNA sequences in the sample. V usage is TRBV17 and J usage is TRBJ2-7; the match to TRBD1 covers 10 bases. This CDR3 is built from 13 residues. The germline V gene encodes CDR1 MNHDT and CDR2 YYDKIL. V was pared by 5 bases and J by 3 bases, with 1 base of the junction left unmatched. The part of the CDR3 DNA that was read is TGTGCTAGCAGTGGGACAGGGGACTAT. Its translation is CASSGTGDY. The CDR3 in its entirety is CASSGTGDYEQYF.

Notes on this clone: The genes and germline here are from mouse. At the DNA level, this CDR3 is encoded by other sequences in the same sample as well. CDR3 DNA (partial): TGTGCTAGCAGGGGACTGGGGTAT. Translated: CASRGLGY. The entire CDR3 reads CASRGLGYEQYF. The rearrangement joins TRBV17 to TRBJ2-7, with TRBD2 identical over 10 bases. The read finishes 4 residues shy of the CDR3 end, and the germline J gene is used to complete it. There are 12 residues in the CDR3. Germline V gene sequence: CDR1 MNHDT, CDR2 YYDKIL.

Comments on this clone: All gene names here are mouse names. The CDR3: CASRGTGGNTGQLYF. CDR3 DNA (partial): TGTGCCAGCAGAGGGACTGGGGGGAACACCGGG. The gene calls are TRBV13-3 and TRBJ2-2; TRBD2 matches 12 bases. The read finishes 4 residues shy of the CDR3 end, and the germline J gene is used to complete it. The CDR3 runs to 15 residues. The J segment lost 2 bases and the V segment lost 5 bases, leaving 1 base of the junction unmatched. Germline values: CDR1 NNHDY, CDR2 SYVADS. The full variable domain, with the rest looked up from reference TRBV13-3 and TRBJ2-2, is EAAVTQSPRSKVAVTGGKVTLSCHQTNNHDYMYWYRQDTGHGLRLIHYSYVADSTEKGDIPDGYKASRPSQENFSLILELASLSQTAVYFCASRGTGGNTGQLYFGEGSKLTVL.

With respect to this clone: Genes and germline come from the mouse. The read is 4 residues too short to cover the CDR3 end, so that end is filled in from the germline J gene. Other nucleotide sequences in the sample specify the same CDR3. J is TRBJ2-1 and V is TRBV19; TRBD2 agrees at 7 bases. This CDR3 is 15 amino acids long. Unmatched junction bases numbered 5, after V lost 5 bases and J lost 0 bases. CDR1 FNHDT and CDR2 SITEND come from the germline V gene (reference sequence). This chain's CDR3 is CASRRTGDNYAEQFF. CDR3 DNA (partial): TGTGCCAGCAGACGGACTGGAGATAACTATGCT.

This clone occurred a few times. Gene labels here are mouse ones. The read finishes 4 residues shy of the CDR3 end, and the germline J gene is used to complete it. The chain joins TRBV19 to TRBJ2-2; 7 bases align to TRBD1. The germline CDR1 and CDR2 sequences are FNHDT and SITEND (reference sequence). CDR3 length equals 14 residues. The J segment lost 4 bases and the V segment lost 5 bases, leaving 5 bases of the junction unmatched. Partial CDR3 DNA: TGTGCCAGCAGAGACAGGGTGGGCACCGGG. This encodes CASRDRVGTG. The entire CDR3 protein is CASRDRVGTGQLYF.

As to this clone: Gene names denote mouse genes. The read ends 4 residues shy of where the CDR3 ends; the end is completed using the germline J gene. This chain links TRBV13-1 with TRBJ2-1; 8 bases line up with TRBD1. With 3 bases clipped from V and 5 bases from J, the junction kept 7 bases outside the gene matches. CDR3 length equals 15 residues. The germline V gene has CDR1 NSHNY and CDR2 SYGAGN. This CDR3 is CASSGDRPTHAEQFF. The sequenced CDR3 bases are TGTGCCAGCAGTGGGGACAGGCCTACCCATGCT.

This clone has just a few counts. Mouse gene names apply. CDR3 DNA, as far as it was read: TGTGCCAGCAGTGAGCCAGGGGGTGGCGCT. Translated: CASSEPGGGA. The full CDR3 is CASSEPGGGAEQFF. V is TRBV13-1 and J is TRBJ2-1; 7 bases match TRBD1. The observed sequence ends 4 residues before the CDR3 terminus, with the missing tail filled in from the germline J gene. Germline CDR1 and CDR2: NSHNY and SYGAGN. The CDR3 is 14 residues long.

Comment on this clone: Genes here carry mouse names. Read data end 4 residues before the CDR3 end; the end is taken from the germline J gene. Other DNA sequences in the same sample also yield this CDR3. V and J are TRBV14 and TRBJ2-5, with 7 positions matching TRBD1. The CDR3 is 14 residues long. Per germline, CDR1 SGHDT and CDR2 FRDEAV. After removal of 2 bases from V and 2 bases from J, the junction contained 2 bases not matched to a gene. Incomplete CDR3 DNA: TGTGCCAGCAGTTTTAGGGACAGCCAAGAC. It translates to CASSFRDSQD. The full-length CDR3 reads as CASSFRDSQDTQYF.

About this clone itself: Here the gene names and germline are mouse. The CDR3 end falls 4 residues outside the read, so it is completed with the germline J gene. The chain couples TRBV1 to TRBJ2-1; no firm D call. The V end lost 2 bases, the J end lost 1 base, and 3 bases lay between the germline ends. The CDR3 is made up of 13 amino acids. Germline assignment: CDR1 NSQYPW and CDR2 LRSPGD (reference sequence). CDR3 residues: CTCSAWNYAEQFF. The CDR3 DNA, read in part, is TGCACCTGCAGTGCATGGAACTATGCT.

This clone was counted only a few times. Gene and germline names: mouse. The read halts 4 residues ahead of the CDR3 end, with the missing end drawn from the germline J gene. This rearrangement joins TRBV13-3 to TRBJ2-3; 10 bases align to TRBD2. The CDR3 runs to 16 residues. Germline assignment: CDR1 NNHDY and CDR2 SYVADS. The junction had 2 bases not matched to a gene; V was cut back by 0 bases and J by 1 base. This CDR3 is CASSDVWGGGAETLYF. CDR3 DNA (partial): TGTGCCAGCAGTGATGTCTGGGGGGGCGGTGCAGAA.

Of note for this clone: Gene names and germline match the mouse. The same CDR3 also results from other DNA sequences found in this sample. CDR3 region: CTCSADGGGGDTQYF. The DNA read from the CDR3 is TGCACCTGCAGTGCAGATGGGGGGGGCGGGGAC. The chain employs TRBV1 and TRBJ2-5; 8 bases align to TRBD2. Read data end 4 residues before the CDR3 end; the end is taken from the germline J gene. In germline, CDR1 is NSQYPW, CDR2 LRSPGD (reference sequence). This CDR3 contains 15 residues.